This T cell receptor (beta chain) was retrieved from a study of blood T cell repertoires in COVID-19. The length of the CDR3 is 17 residues. V dropped 4 bases and J dropped 2; count of bases not matched to a gene: 9. From germline, CDR1 is SGHDT and CDR2 YYEEEE. Sequenced by immunoSEQ multiplex PCR; TCRdb stores in-frame clones only, minus some. The sample lists 250,000 to 300,000 clones, about nine tenths occurring once. Sequencing was done on a sample of PBMCs or T cells enriched from blood (not recorded which). J is TRBJ1-1 and V is TRBV5-6, with 12 bases aligning to TRBD1. The source of this sequence is a woman in her thirties who had recovered from COVID-19. CDR3 nucleotides: TGTGCCAGCAGCCGGGTCCGGGACAGGGGGCTTAACACTGAAGCTTTCTTT. Its protein is CASSRVRDRGLNTEAFF. Full variable domain (remainder filled in from reference TRBV5-6 and TRBJ1-1): DAGVTQSPTHLIKTRGQQVTLRCSPKSGHDTVSWYQQALGQGPQFIFQYYEEEERQRGNFPDRFSGHQFPNYSSELNVNALLLGDSALYLCASSRVRDRGLNTEAFFGQGTRLTVV.